This T cell receptor beta chain emerged from a study of sequential checkpoint blockade in melanoma (dated by TCRdb to about 2019). For context, the study as a whole: Patients were randomized 1:1 to first-line nivolumab followed by ipilimumab (arm A) or ipilimumab followed by nivolumab (arm B). Maintenance nivolumab came after each of the two trial sequences. What the work shows at the level of the full study, not this receptor alone: The response-prediction model combining TCR metrics and mutation burden needs validation in larger, independent patient cohorts.

The immunoSEQ Assay was used to immunosequence TCRbeta CDR3 regions from genomic DNA. Before high-throughput sequencing, the genomic DNA was amplified using bias-controlled multiplex PCR. On the authors' methods: To quantify the absolute abundance of each unique TCRbeta CDR3 region, the sequences were collapsed and filtered. Clonality, defined as 1 minus Pielou's evenness, was calculated using only productive rearrangements. A previously published method was used to identify clones with significantly greater frequencies in on-treatment samples than in baseline samples. This immuneACCESS table, as held by TCRdb, lists in-frame sequences with V and J called but not all clones. Of the missing ones, under half trace to an unresolved V gene in checked studies; the others have no known cause. For V, J and clone size, that table is used; D and trimming come from the DNA. Recorded for this sample are 17,000 or so clones; roughly 71% of them occurred a single time. The ten largest clones take up over 9.5% of the sample.

Per the germline V gene (reference sequence), LNHNV is the CDR1 and YYDKDF is the CDR2. The V end loses 0 bases and the J end loses 2 bases, and a stretch of 11 bases separates them. The CDR3 starts with the cysteine, ends with the phenylalanine, and has 16 residues. The sequence is cut down to CDR3 DNA, 48 bases in frame from base 1. About this clone: Its cognate antigen has yet to be identified. No much larger clonotype is one base removed from it; base qualities were not supplied.

Explained via the paper, the treatment or condition label denotes: randomized to nivolumab then ipilimumab (arm A) or the reverse (arm B). Prior DNA-damaging chemotherapy had not been received by any trial patient. On a FACS Aria II flow cytometer, live CD3+CD8+ cells that were negative for CD19 and CD56 were sorted from thawed PBMCs. CheckMate 064, a randomized, open-label phase II trial of sequential checkpoint blockade, was the source of the samples, all of which came from patients with melanoma. Peripheral blood mononuclear cells were obtained through leukapheresis, purified using Ficoll-Paque, and frozen in human serum containing approximately 10% DMSO. Right after sorting, the blood CD3+CD8+ cells were verified to be >98% pure, and DNA extraction followed.

The source was CD8+ T cells sorted from blood (inferred from file names), collected from a patient given nivolumab and ipilimumab in sequence. This receptor chain uses TRBV15 and TRBJ2-1; matching of 6 bases hints at TRBD2 as the D gene. The sequence was obtained from a human donor with melanoma. The DNA sequence is as follows: TGTGCCACCAGCAGAGATCTGGCTAGCGCCTACAATGAGCAGTTCTTC. Translated, it gives CATSRDLASAYNEQFF.